Each of the 14 T cell receptor beta chains below was sequenced from the same sample in a study of shared clonotypes between healthy human individuals. The protocol was immunoSEQ multiplex PCR, while the TCRdb copy is restricted to in-frame clones and leaves out a portion. The sample holds about 590,000 clones; just under 97% are singletons and the top ten take 0.1% to 0.11%. Naive-designated CD8 cells lacked CD45RO, were positively enriched for CCR7, and omitted terminally differentiated effector memory CD45RA+ cells. Specimen: naive CD8+ T cells sorted from blood. These receptors were taken from a woman under 40 in good health.

The chain links TRBV4-2 to TRBJ2-1; tentative D call: TRBD2 (5 bases). Germline V gene lookup returns CDR1 LGHNA and CDR2 YNFKEQ. Between the trimmed V and J ends, which lost 4 bases and 8 bases, there was a span of 12 bases. This CDR3 has 13 residues. The CDR3 DNA sequence: TGTGCCAGCAGCCTCGGGATTTTCGATGAGCAGTTCTTC. Its protein product is CASSLGIFDEQFF.

The V call is TRBV29-1, the J call TRBJ2-3; TRBD2 matches 8 bases. The J segment lost 6 bases and the V segment lost 6 bases, leaving 2 bases of the junction unmatched. Germline lookup yields CDR1 SQVTM and CDR2 ANQGSEA. CDR3 size: 11 residues. The CDR3 is CSVWTSDTQYF. The DNA for the CDR3 is TGCAGCGTCTGGACTAGCGATACGCAGTATTTT.

This clone was detected only once. The rearrangement joins TRBV9 to TRBJ1-3; D ambiguous. The CDR3 runs 14 residues. Germline CDR1 and CDR2: SGDLS and YYNGEE. Trimming took 4 bases from V and 0 from J, leaving 8 bases between them. The DNA for the CDR3 is TGTGCCAGCAGCCCTCAGAACTCTGGAAACACCATATATTTT. Its translation: CASSPQNSGNTIYF.

The chain carries TRBV9 and TRBJ2-2, with D possibly being TRBD2 (6 bases). V lost 0 bases and J 1 base, leaving 10 bases between the germline ends. The V gene's germline CDR1 is SGDLS and CDR2 YYNGEE. The CDR3 length is 16 residues. In DNA, the CDR3 is TGTGCCAGCAGCGTAGGGGGCGGGATGAACACCGGGGAGCTGTTTTTT. Translating it yields CASSVGGGMNTGELFF. The full variable domain, rest sourced from reference TRBV9 and TRBJ2-2, is DSGVTQTPKHLITATGQRVTLRCSPRSGDLSVYWYQQSLDQGLQFLIQYYNGEERAKGNILERFSAQQFPDLHSELNLSSLELGDSALYFCASSVGGGMNTGELFFGEGSRLTVL.

The gene calls are TRBV5-1 and TRBJ2-7; 8 nucleotides align to TRBD1. The junction had 11 bases not matched to a gene; V was cut back by 4 bases and J by 2 bases. In germline, CDR1 is SGHRS, CDR2 YFSETQ. This CDR3 is built from 16 residues. The CDR3 DNA is TGCGCCAGCAGCCAGGACAGGGCCCAATTACCCTACGAGCAGTACTTC. It translates to CASSQDRAQLPYEQYF.

The rearrangement joins TRBV13 to TRBJ2-7; weak D call: TRBD1 (6 bases). Trimming cost V 1 base and J 0 bases, with 10 bases left between them. Germline V gene sequence: CDR1 PRHDT, CDR2 FYEKMQ (reference sequence). CDR3 size: 15 residues. This CDR3 is CASSLDGDNSYEQYF. The CDR3 nucleotides are TGTGCCAGCAGCTTAGATGGGGACAACTCCTACGAGCAGTACTTC.

The V and J genes are TRBV29-1 and TRBJ2-3, with 10 bases fitting TRBD2. Germline CDR1 reads SQVTM; CDR2 reads ANQGSEA. V dropped 8 bases and J dropped 0; count of bases not matched to a gene: 17. The CDR3 loop spans 18 amino acids. The CDR3 coding sequence is TGCAGCCTATCCCCCGCGGATAGCGGGAGGTCTAGCACAGATACGCAGTATTTT. Encoded protein: CSLSPADSGRSSTDTQYF.

The CDR3 region is CASSFQGANYGYTF. The CDR3 coding sequence is TGTGCCAGCAGTTTTCAGGGAGCTAACTATGGCTACACCTTC. The V call is TRBV27, the J call TRBJ1-2, with a possible D match to TRBD1 (5 bases). This CDR3 spans 14 amino acids. The ends were cut back, 3 bases at V and 0 bases at J, with 8 bases in the middle. Germline CDR1 is MNHEY and CDR2 is SMNVEV (reference sequence).

The chain combines TRBV29-1 with TRBJ2-7, with unresolved D. The V and J ends lost 4 bases and 2 bases respectively, with 9 bases between them. Germline lookup yields CDR1 SQVTM and CDR2 ANQGSEA. The CDR3 sequence is 12 residues long. This CDR3 reads CSVVARAYEQYF. The CDR3 DNA reads TGCAGCGTTGTGGCTAGAGCCTACGAGCAGTACTTC.

The V call is TRBV5-1, the J call TRBJ2-7; 8 nucleotides line up with TRBD2. The length of the CDR3 is 14 residues. CDR1 and CDR2 from the germline V gene are SGHRS and YFSETQ. The trim removed 6 bases at V and 3 bases at J, leaving 8 bases unmatched. The CDR3 nucleotides are TGCGCCAGCACCGTCACAAGCGGGAGCTACGAGCAGTACTTC. The encoded protein is CASTVTSGSYEQYF.

This clone was observed once. The rearrangement uses TRBV10-2 and TRBJ2-6; tentatively, D is TRBD1 (5 bases). The V end lost 1 base, the J end lost 2 bases, and 6 bases lay between the germline ends. The CDR3 is 15 residues long. Germline CDR1 is WSHSY and CDR2 is SAAADI. The CDR3 sequence is CASSEWGPGANVLTF. The DNA for the CDR3 is TGCGCCAGCAGTGAGTGGGGCCCTGGGGCCAACGTCCTGACTTTC.

The chain joins TRBV2 to TRBJ2-5, with D perhaps TRBD1 (6 bases). Germline V gene data show CDR1 as SNHLY and CDR2 as FYNNEI. Trimming shortened V by 6 bases and J by 3 bases, and 14 bases separated the two germline ends. The CDR3 is made up of 14 amino acids. The CDR3 nucleotides read TGTGCCAGCAGCCCAAATCAGGGGAAAGAGACCCAGTACTTC. Translation: CASSPNQGKETQYF. The entire variable domain, with the rest obtained from reference TRBV2 and TRBJ2-5, is as follows: EPEVTQTPSHQVTQMGQEVILRCVPISNHLYFYWYRQILGQKVEFLVSFYNNEISEKSEIFDDQFSVERPDGSNFTLKIRSTKLEDSAMYFCASSPNQGKETQYFGPGTRLLVL.

V usage is TRBV6-5 and J usage is TRBJ1-1, with 7 bases fitting TRBD1. V shed 8 bases, J shed 2 bases, and the junction held 8 bases outside the gene matches. The CDR3 has 14 residues. Germline V lookup: CDR1 MNHEY, CDR2 SVGAGI. In DNA form, the CDR3 reads TGTGCCAGCTCCTTGACAGGGTTTAACACTGAAGCTTTCTTT. Translating gives CASSLTGFNTEAFF.

This chain connects TRBV27 to TRBJ2-1, with a weak D call TRBD2 (5 bases). CDR3 length: 17 amino acids. The V end was cut by 6 bases, the J end by 0 bases, with 18 bases between. Germline V gene lookup returns CDR1 MNHEY and CDR2 SMNVEV (reference sequence). The DNA for the CDR3 is TGTGCCAGCAGACCCGGGGTGGCGGCGAGCTCCTACAATGAGCAGTTCTTC. Protein sequence: CASRPGVAASSYNEQFF.